The 27 T cell receptor beta chains reported below all come from one sample, sequenced in a study of cytomegalovirus exposure and HLA in healthy donors. Libraries were prepared by immunoSEQ multiplex PCR; TCRdb keeps only in-frame clonotypes and omits some of them. This sample has roughly 150,000 clones, with approximately 80% found just once. The sample was PBMCs. The receptors originated from a man aged 30 to 45 in good health and CMV-seropositive.

The chain links TRBV7-2 to TRBJ1-1, with D hard to call. CDR1 is SGHTA, CDR2 FQGNSA, per germline. The CDR3 length is 14 residues. V was shortened by 5 bases and J by 0 bases, with 10 bases between the two germline ends. CDR3 region: CASSARHLNTEAFF. Here the CDR3 DNA reads TGTGCCAGCAGCGCACGACATCTGAACACTGAAGCTTTCTTT.

The rearrangement uses TRBV7-2 and TRBJ2-1; 7 positions match TRBD2. The germline CDR1 and CDR2 sequences are SGHTA and FQGNSA. The CDR3 has 16 residues. Trimming took 2 bases from V and 8 from J; bases not matched to a gene: 12. The CDR3 DNA follows: TGTGCCAGCAGCTTAAGAGGTGGGCGGGGGTCCTATGAGCAGTTCTTC. Amino acid sequence: CASSLRGGRGSYEQFF.

V and J are TRBV6-6 and TRBJ1-2; D not certain. V dropped 6 bases and J dropped 7 bases, with 12 bases sitting between them. The CDR3 loop spans 12 amino acids. Germline V gene data show CDR1 as MNHNY and CDR2 as SVGAGI (reference sequence). The CDR3 loop is CASRLGSFGYTF. The CDR3 nucleotides are TGTGCCAGCAGGTTAGGGAGTTTTGGCTACACCTTC.

The chain links TRBV6-4 to TRBJ1-1; D gene uncertain. The CDR3 spans 15 residues. Germline V gene data show CDR1 as MRHNA and CDR2 as SNTAGT. The germline V and J ends were trimmed by 10 bases and 1 base, with 19 bases remaining between them. Here the CDR3 DNA reads TGTGCCATCGACTCCCCTTCAGATTCGAACACTGAAGCTTTCTTT. As protein: CAIDSPSDSNTEAFF.

V is TRBV5-1 and J is TRBJ2-2; 14 bases align to TRBD2. This CDR3 comprises 17 residues. V lost 4 bases to trimming and J lost 1 base; unmatched junction nucleotides: 3. Germline lookup yields CDR1 SGHRS and CDR2 YFSETQ. In nucleotides, the CDR3 is TGCGCCAGCAGCCGGGGGACTAGCGGGGGGAACACCGGGGAGCTGTTTTTT. Translated: CASSRGTSGGNTGELFF.

The V call is TRBV5-4, the J call TRBJ1-1; maybe TRBD1 (5 bases). Trimming pared 7 bases from V and 3 bases from J, leaving 13 bases between. The CDR3 runs 13 residues. In germline, CDR1 is SGHNT, CDR2 YYREEE (reference sequence). CDR3 residues: CASSANRHTEAFF. For the CDR3, the DNA is TGTGCCAGCTCAGCTAACAGGCACACTGAAGCTTTCTTT.

The chain combines TRBV7-2 with TRBJ1-2, with a tentative D call TRBD1 (5 bases). V lost 0 bases to trimming and J lost 4 bases, with 12 bases between them. The germline CDR1 and CDR2 sequences are SGHTA and FQGNSA. CDR3 length equals 15 residues. DNA of the CDR3: TGTGCCAGCAGCTTAGCACGGGGGGAGGTCTATGGCTACACCTTC. It is translated as CASSLARGEVYGYTF.

The genes are TRBV6-1 and TRBJ2-7; D unclear. In germline, CDR1 is MNHNS, CDR2 SASEGT. The CDR3 has 13 residues. Trimming cost V 2 bases and J 3 bases, with 8 bases left between them. This CDR3 is CASSERKLYEQYF. CDR3 DNA sequence: TGTGCCAGCAGTGAACGAAAGCTCTACGAGCAGTACTTC.

The chain employs TRBV7-6 and TRBJ2-1; the D gene is possibly TRBD2 (6 bases). Germline V gene data show CDR1 as SGHVS and CDR2 as FNYEAQ. The CDR3 is made up of 16 amino acids. Trimming took 1 base from V and 8 from J, leaving 18 bases between them. CDR3 protein: CASSLGGTRGGDEQFF. The CDR3 bases are TGTGCCAGCAGCTTAGGTGGGACTCGAGGTGGCGATGAGCAGTTCTTC.

The chain uses TRBV29-1 and TRBJ1-2; D is ambiguous. CDR3 length equals 12 residues. V lost 3 bases and J lost 2, with 7 bases in between. Germline V lookup: CDR1 SQVTM, CDR2 ANQGSEA. The CDR3 DNA sequence: TGCAGCGTTGATATCCTGAACTATGGCTACACCTTC. Translating gives CSVDILNYGYTF.

The V and J genes are TRBV19 and TRBJ2-7, with 8 bases fitting TRBD1. This CDR3 contains 17 residues. Per germline, CDR1 LNHDA and CDR2 SQIVND (reference sequence). Trimming took 4 bases from V and 4 from J; bases not matched to a gene: 15. The CDR3 region has the DNA TGTGCCAGTAGTAAATCACTCGACAGGGGCCTTGGGTACGAGCAGTACTTC. Translation gives CASSKSLDRGLGYEQYF.

The J gene is TRBJ1-4, the V gene TRBV27, with D maybe TRBD1 (5 bases). The CDR3 spans 16 residues. The germline V and J ends were trimmed by 3 bases and 0 bases, with 11 bases remaining between them. CDR1 is MNHEY and CDR2 is SMNVEV in the germline V gene (reference sequence). CDR3: CASSLLGASTNEKLFF. The CDR3 region has the DNA TGTGCCAGCAGTTTGTTAGGGGCGTCAACTAATGAAAAACTGTTTTTT.

V usage is TRBV7-9 and J usage is TRBJ2-7; no reliable D call. Germline V gene lookup returns CDR1 SEHNR and CDR2 FQNEAQ (reference sequence). Deletions cut 3 bases from V and 6 bases from J, with 12 bases between. This CDR3 is 13 amino acids long. The CDR3 spells CASSFEYFVEQYF. Here the CDR3 DNA reads TGTGCCAGCAGCTTTGAATACTTTGTCGAGCAGTACTTC.

This clone has a single count. The chain combines TRBV5-6 with TRBJ2-6; the D gene is possibly TRBD1 (6 bases). V was cut by 0 bases and J by 4 bases, with 17 bases left in between. CDR3 size: 18 residues. The germline V gene encodes CDR1 SGHDT and CDR2 YYEEEE. The CDR3 here is CASSLVRGMRSGANVLTF. The CDR3 DNA sequence: TGTGCCAGCAGCTTGGTAAGGGGGATGCGCTCGGGGGCCAACGTCCTGACTTTC.

The chain couples TRBV7-9 to TRBJ1-1; 9 bases map to TRBD1. Germline V CDR1 and CDR2: SEHNR, FQNEAQ (reference sequence). The CDR3 extends over 15 amino acids. Losses at the gene ends were 1 base for V and 11 bases for J; bases not matched to a gene: 11. This CDR3 is CASSLESGQGLRAFF. DNA of the CDR3: TGTGCCAGCAGCTTAGAGTCGGGACAGGGATTGCGGGCTTTCTTT.

This chain links TRBV5-1 with TRBJ1-3; D is unresolved. Trimming pared 4 bases from V and 1 base from J, leaving 18 bases between. Germline values: CDR1 SGHRS, CDR2 YFSETQ. The CDR3 length is 17 residues. The CDR3 coding sequence is TGCGCCAGCAGCGACCTTCGGGGAGGGTCGTCTGGAAACACCATATATTTT. Amino acid sequence: CASSDLRGGSSGNTIYF.

The CDR3 DNA reads TGTGCCAGTAGTGCCGGGACTCAGACTGAAGCTTTCTTT. It is translated as CASSAGTQTEAFF. The V and J genes are TRBV19 and TRBJ1-1; TRBD1 is a possible D gene (5 bases). Germline loops: CDR1 LNHDA, CDR2 SQIVND (reference sequence). The CDR3 runs 13 residues. V shed 5 bases and J shed 5 bases, with 12 bases lying between them.

CDR3 coding DNA: TGTGCCAGCAGCCTCGATCGTAGCGGCTACGAGCAGTACTTC. This codes for CASSLDRSGYEQYF. The rearrangement links TRBV6-5 to TRBJ2-7; D possibly corresponds to TRBD2 (6 bases). The V gene's germline CDR1 is MNHEY and CDR2 SVGAGI. V dropped 6 bases and J dropped 3 bases, with 15 bases sitting between them. The CDR3 has 14 residues.

This rearrangement joins TRBV30 to TRBJ1-5, with 7 bases fitting TRBD1. V lost 3 bases to trimming and J lost 5 bases; unmatched junction nucleotides: 10. Germline assignment: CDR1 GTSNPN and CDR2 SVGIG (reference sequence). This CDR3 region has 15 residues. The CDR3 bases are TGTGCCTGGAGCCCCCCGGGCAGGGGGGATCAGCCCCAGCATTTT. Protein sequence: CAWSPPGRGDQPQHF.

This chain links TRBV6-5 with TRBJ1-1; D is unresolved. This CDR3 spans 14 amino acids. V was shortened by 7 bases and J by 1 base, with 13 bases between the two germline ends. Germline CDR1 and CDR2: MNHEY and SVGAGI. CDR3 DNA: TGTGCCAGCAACCCTGACTGGCCGAACACTGAAGCTTTCTTT. Translated: CASNPDWPNTEAFF.

The chain has TRBV7-2 and TRBJ1-1, with TRBD1 matching 10 bases. This CDR3 comprises 14 residues. The V gene's germline CDR1 is SGHTA and CDR2 FQGNSA. J was trimmed by 3 bases and V by 3 bases; bases with no gene match: 1. The CDR3 sequence: CASSFGTGDTEAFF. In DNA form, the CDR3 reads TGTGCCAGCAGCTTTGGGACAGGGGACACTGAAGCTTTCTTT.

This clone has only a few counts. The V call is TRBV19, the J call TRBJ2-7; D may be TRBD1 (5 bases). V was pared by 5 bases and J by 7 bases, with 15 bases between. The CDR3 contains 13 residues. Germline CDR1 LNHDA, CDR2 SQIVND (reference sequence). The CDR3 region has the DNA TGTGCCAGTAGTGGCCAGGGTTTGATGGAGCAGTACTTC. This codes for CASSGQGLMEQYF.

This clone was observed a few times. The same CDR3 can be traced to other DNA sequences in this sample. The rearrangement uses TRBV6-1 and TRBJ1-2; 9 bases agree with TRBD1. The germline V gene encodes CDR1 MNHNS and CDR2 SASEGT. The CDR3 covers 14 residues. J was trimmed by 2 bases and V by 4 bases; bases with no gene match: 2. CDR3 bases: TGTGCCAGCAGTGGGGGACAGGGAAACTATGGCTACACCTTC. It yields the protein CASSGGQGNYGYTF.

J is TRBJ2-7 and V is TRBV29-1; 8 nucleotides agree with TRBD1. Germline V gene sequence: CDR1 SQVTM, CDR2 ANQGSEA. After removal of 3 bases from V and 3 bases from J, the junction contained 1 base not matched to a gene. This CDR3 spans 12 amino acids. CDR3 sequence: CSVDGTGYEQYF. The DNA of the CDR3 is TGCAGCGTTGACGGGACAGGCTACGAGCAGTACTTC.

The gene calls are TRBV6-5 and TRBJ2-7; D uncertain. The germline V and J ends were trimmed by 6 bases and 4 bases, with 7 bases remaining between them. This CDR3 comprises 11 residues. Germline loops: CDR1 MNHEY, CDR2 SVGAGI. The CDR3 nucleotides are TGTGCCAGCAGGAGAGAATACGAGCAGTACTTC. Its translation: CASRREYEQYF.

This chain links TRBV11-2 with TRBJ2-7; D might be TRBD2 (6 bases). V gave up 4 bases and J gave up 6 bases, with 13 bases separating them. Germline CDR1 reads SGHAT; CDR2 reads FQNNGV. This CDR3 region has 13 residues. The CDR3 region has the DNA TGTGCCAGCAGCTCGACTAGTTTTGGCGAGCAGTACTTC. Residues: CASSSTSFGEQYF.

This clone was observed a handful of times. This chain joins TRBV29-1 and TRBJ2-2; TRBD1 agrees at 8 bases. The ends lost 7 bases at V and 1 base at J; junction bases unmatched: 2. The CDR3 is 13 amino acids. Germline assignment: CDR1 SQVTM and CDR2 ANQGSEA. In DNA, the CDR3 is TGCAGCGGTGGGACAGGGAACACCGGGGAGCTGTTTTTT. Translated: CSGGTGNTGELFF.